The next 6 T cell receptor beta chains were all read from a single sample in a study of blood T cells in healthy people across ages. The second PCR ran about 6 to 12 cycles with a sample-barcoded 5' primer and J-beta primers. TCRdb ran MiXCR on the 5' RACE reads and lists one entry per CDR3 protein. The sample includes some 1,500,000 distinct CDR3 sequences, about 42% of them seen just once. Material: blood. The receptors were gathered from a woman aged 18-30 years in good health.

This clonotype was detected once. The genes are TRBV7-2 and TRBJ2-2, with 7 nucleotides matching TRBD2. Looked up from germline, CDR1 is SGHTA and CDR2 is FQGNSA. J was trimmed by 3 bases and V by 2 bases; bases with no gene match: 9. This CDR3 contains 17 residues. Written as DNA, the CDR3 is TGTGCCAGCAGCTTAAACGGGAGGAGGGTGGACACCGGGGAGCTGTTTTTT. This sequence encodes CASSLNGRRVDTGELFF.

The rearrangement uses TRBV7-9 and TRBJ1-1, with 7 bases lining up with TRBD1. The trim removed 5 bases at V and 4 bases at J, leaving 10 bases unmatched. Germline CDR1 SEHNR, CDR2 FQNEAQ (reference sequence). This CDR3 region has 15 residues. In nucleotides, the CDR3 is TGTGCCAGCAGCATCCCCCGGGAGGGGGCCACTGAAGCTTTCTTT. Its translation is CASSIPREGATEAFF.

V is TRBV7-9 and J is TRBJ2-5; D is possibly TRBD2 (6 bases). Trimming took 1 base from V and 0 from J, leaving 9 bases between them. This CDR3 region has 15 residues. Germline CDR1 SEHNR, CDR2 FQNEAQ (reference sequence). This chain's CDR3 is CASSLDAGHQETQYF. CDR3 bases: TGTGCCAGCAGCTTAGATGCGGGACACCAAGAGACCCAGTACTTC.

The chain combines TRBV12-3 or TRBV12-4 with TRBJ2-7; TRBD2 matches at 7 bases. V shed 6 bases, J shed 0 bases, and the junction held 8 bases outside the gene matches. This CDR3 has 15 residues. CDR3 amino acids: CASSPSGANSYEQYF. As DNA, the CDR3 is TGTGCCAGCAGCCCGAGCGGGGCCAACTCCTACGAGCAGTACTTC.

The chain combines TRBV4-3 with TRBJ1-2; no definite D call. Trimming took off 1 base at V and 4 bases at J, with 10 bases between the two ends. Germline V gene sequence: CDR1 LGHNA, CDR2 YSLEER. The CDR3 runs 14 residues. CDR3 amino acids: CASSQGVRSYGYTF. The CDR3 coding sequence is TGCGCCAGCAGCCAAGGCGTCAGGAGCTATGGCTACACCTTC.

This clonotype was counted only a few times. V and J are TRBV30 and TRBJ1-2; D ambiguous. CDR3 length equals 14 residues. Germline V gene data show CDR1 as GTSNPN and CDR2 as SVGIG (reference sequence). The V gene lost 2 bases and the J gene lost 2 bases, with 12 bases spanning the gap. The CDR3 DNA follows: TGTGCCTGGAGTACCCGTAGCATAAACTATGGCTACACCTTC. Translated, it gives CAWSTRSINYGYTF.